This TCR beta chain was retrieved from a study of siplizumab effects on memory and regulatory T cells. Whole-study results and caveats: Under siplizumab, an average approximately 69% of mappable alloreactive CD4+ clones were Treg-derived, compared with around 25% in controls. Assignment to unstimulated subsets succeeded for only a minor fraction of the alloreactive clones.

This clone was recorded once. Its antigen remains unidentified. The method was immunoSEQ multiplex PCR; TCRdb's version includes in-frame clones alone and lacks a portion of them. Of some 110,000 clones listed, approximately 94% are singletons. The source material was non-Treg CD4+ T cells sorted from blood. The source of this sequence is a human donor in good health.

The CDR3 nucleotides read TGTGCCAGCAGCTTAGCGCGTTGGACAGGGGGCAGCCAGCCCCAGCATTTT. Translation: CASSLARWTGGSQPQHF. This chain connects TRBV7-6 to TRBJ1-5, with 11 bases lining up with TRBD1. The length of the CDR3 is 17 residues. The V gene's germline CDR1 is SGHVS and CDR2 FNYEAQ. V was clipped by 0 bases and J by 7 bases; unmatched bases: 8. Looking up the rest from reference TRBV7-6 and TRBJ1-5 gives the full variable domain: GAGVSQSPRYKVTKRGQDVALRCDPISGHVSLYWYRQALGQGPEFLTYFNYEAQQDKSGLPNDRFSAERPEGSISTLTIQRTEQRDSAMYRCASSLARWTGGSQPQHFGDGTRLSIL.